This TCR beta chain was captured in a study of regulatory T cells in long-lasting Graves disease. This clonotype was seen repeatedly, ten times or more. Specified time point: persistent/refractory GD, antithyroid drugs over 5 years with positive TRAb. The TCR library was made from RNA that had been extracted from PBMCs in TRIzol. CDR3-region Arm-PCR and iRepertoire HTBI primers produced the TCR beta libraries. From the multiplex PCR reads, TCRdb called clonotypes with MiXCR, one entry per CDR3 protein. This sample carries 300,000 to 350,000 distinct CDR3 sequences, around a fifth of them seen once, and the ten largest clones take less than 35%. Germline V lookup: CDR1 LGHNT, CDR2 FRNRAP. The ends lost 6 bases at V and 5 bases at J; junction bases unmatched: 5. This CDR3 is 15 amino acids long.

The sequencing used peripheral blood mononuclear cells (PBMCs), collected when the disease was refractory, from a patient treated with antithyroid drugs. The V call is TRBV12-5, the J call TRBJ2-5; the match to TRBD2 covers 14 bases. The source of this sequence is a female donor with Graves disease. Here the CDR3 reads CASGPGLAGGETQYF. The CDR3 nucleotides read TGTGCTAGTGGACCCGGACTAGCGGGAGGCGAGACCCAGTACTTC.